Listed below are T cell receptor beta chains from one sample, sequenced in a study of T-cell memory formation after mild COVID-19. MiXCR, applied by TCRdb to the 5' RACE reads, yields one record per CDR3 protein. The table lists tens of thousands of distinct CDR3 sequences, roughly 12% of them singletons, with nearly 15% in the top ten. The material sequenced was PBMCs or a T cell subset sorted from them (not recorded which). The receptors were gathered from an adult woman who had mild COVID-19 (a few samples of this study predate the infection). Cell type and time point are not known. The CDR3 runs from the conserved cysteine through the conserved F or W. Each record gives: clone size, V gene, J gene, D gene, CDR3 protein, CDR3 DNA. The D gene is left open where the match is weak. The size entry is marked missing in some rows and otherwise reads once, few, many or a size class.

clone size: many; V gene: TRBV4-3; J gene: TRBJ2-1; D gene: TRBD2; CDR3 protein: CASSLGLAVSSYNEQFF; CDR3 DNA: TGCGCCAGCAGCCTCGGACTAGCCGTAAGCTCCTACAATGAGCAGTTCTTC
clone size: many; V gene: TRBV12-3/TRBV12-4; J gene: TRBJ2-5; D gene: .; CDR3 protein: CASSLTRIETQYF; CDR3 DNA: TGTGCCAGCAGTCTGACACGGATAGAGACCCAGTACTTC
clone size: many; V gene: TRBV7-2; J gene: TRBJ2-3; D gene: TRBD2; CDR3 protein: CASSLAPLAGGRTDTQYF; CDR3 DNA: TGTGCCAGCAGCTTAGCGCCCCTAGCGGGAGGGCGCACAGATACGCAGTATTTT
clone size: many; V gene: TRBV30; J gene: TRBJ1-6; D gene: TRBD1; CDR3 protein: CAWRGDSYYNSPLHF; CDR3 DNA: TGTGCCTGGAGAGGGGACAGTTATTATAATTCACCCCTCCACTTT
clone size: many; V gene: TRBV7-2; J gene: TRBJ2-7; D gene: TRBD2; CDR3 protein: CASSQQGTSGLYEQYF; CDR3 DNA: TGTGCCAGCAGCCAACAAGGGACTAGCGGGTTGTACGAGCAGTACTTC
clone size: many; V gene: TRBV4-2; J gene: TRBJ2-3; D gene: TRBD2; CDR3 protein: CASSRGLAGVRGTDTQYF; CDR3 DNA: TGTGCCAGCAGTCGTGGACTAGCGGGAGTGAGAGGCACAGATACGCAGTATTTT
clone size: many; V gene: TRBV10-3; J gene: TRBJ2-7; D gene: .; CDR3 protein: CAISDYPEQYF; CDR3 DNA: TGTGCCATCAGCGACTATCCTGAGCAGTACTTC
clone size: many; V gene: TRBV25-1; J gene: TRBJ1-4; D gene: .; CDR3 protein: CASSEVRGKLFF; CDR3 DNA: TGTGCCAGCAGTGAAGTTAGGGGAAAACTGTTTTTT
clone size: many; V gene: TRBV7-8; J gene: TRBJ2-2; D gene: .; CDR3 protein: CASSPDRNTGELFF; CDR3 DNA: TGTGCCAGCAGCCCGGACAGGAACACCGGGGAGCTGTTTTTT
clone size: many; V gene: TRBV9; J gene: TRBJ2-2; D gene: .; CDR3 protein: CASSGRQVNTGELFF; CDR3 DNA: TGTGCCAGCAGCGGCCGACAGGTGAACACCGGGGAGCTGTTTTTT
clone size: .; V gene: TRBV6-5; J gene: TRBJ2-7; D gene: .; CDR3 protein: CASSQQGILGREQYF; CDR3 DNA: TGTGCCAGCAGTCAACAGGGAATCCTCGGGAGGGAGCAGTACTTC
clone size: many; V gene: TRBV20-1; J gene: TRBJ2-7; D gene: .; CDR3 protein: CSATRASRDFHEQYF; CDR3 DNA: TGCAGTGCTACTAGGGCCAGTAGAGACTTCCACGAGCAGTACTTC
clone size: many; V gene: TRBV18; J gene: TRBJ2-3; D gene: .; CDR3 protein: CASSPQKGGDTQYF; CDR3 DNA: TGTGCCAGCTCACCCCAAAAAGGCGGAGATACGCAGTATTTT
clone size: many; V gene: TRBV20-1; J gene: TRBJ2-7; D gene: .; CDR3 protein: CSARILGRQAGNEQYF; CDR3 DNA: TGCAGTGCTAGGATCTTGGGGCGGCAGGCCGGCAACGAGCAGTACTTC
clone size: many; V gene: TRBV20-1; J gene: TRBJ2-3; D gene: TRBD2; CDR3 protein: CSARAGTSVSTSTDTQYF; CDR3 DNA: TGCAGTGCCAGAGCCGGGACTAGCGTATCGACTAGCACAGATACGCAGTATTTT
clone size: once; V gene: TRBV4-1; J gene: TRBJ2-3; D gene: TRBD2; CDR3 protein: CASSRDSGRPRSF; CDR3 DNA: TGCGCCAGCAGCCGTGATAGCGGGAGGCCCCGGTCTTTT
clone size: many; V gene: TRBV2; J gene: TRBJ1-6; D gene: .; CDR3 protein: CASSERPWREAPLHF; CDR3 DNA: TGTGCCAGCAGTGAAAGACCCTGGCGGGAGGCACCCCTCCACTTT
clone size: many; V gene: TRBV14; J gene: TRBJ2-1; D gene: .; CDR3 protein: CASSQFGPAEQFF; CDR3 DNA: TGTGCCAGCAGCCAATTCGGGCCCGCGGAGCAGTTCTTC
clone size: many; V gene: TRBV10-3; J gene: TRBJ1-6; D gene: .; CDR3 protein: CAISESGTLEPSYNSPLHF; CDR3 DNA: TGTGCCATCAGTGAATCCGGGACCCTGGAGCCGTCCTATAATTCACCCCTCCACTTT
clone size: medium-sized; V gene: TRBV7-2; J gene: TRBJ2-3; D gene: .; CDR3 protein: CASIPLWPSTDTQYF; CDR3 DNA: TGTGCCAGCATCCCCCTGTGGCCTAGCACAGATACGCAGTATTTT
clone size: many; V gene: TRBV6-6; J gene: TRBJ1-2; D gene: .; CDR3 protein: CASSYYGEAPYGYTF; CDR3 DNA: TGTGCCAGCAGTTACTATGGAGAGGCTCCCTATGGCTACACCTTC
clone size: many; V gene: TRBV12-3/TRBV12-4; J gene: TRBJ1-4; D gene: TRBD1; CDR3 protein: CASRHGQGTTNEKLFF; CDR3 DNA: TGTGCCAGCAGGCACGGACAGGGCACAACTAATGAAAAACTGTTTTTT
clone size: .; V gene: TRBV2; J gene: TRBJ1-2; D gene: .; CDR3 protein: CASSEREDYGYTF; CDR3 DNA: TGTGCCAGCAGTGAAAGGGAGGACTATGGCTACACCTTC
clone size: many; V gene: TRBV2; J gene: TRBJ2-4; D gene: TRBD1; CDR3 protein: CASILQGASKNIQYF; CDR3 DNA: TGTGCCAGCATCTTACAGGGGGCGTCCAAAAACATTCAGTACTTC
clone size: few; V gene: TRBV10-1; J gene: TRBJ1-4; D gene: .; CDR3 protein: CASSEFLDVTGATNEKLFF; CDR3 DNA: TGCGCCAGCAGTGAGTTCTTAGACGTGACTGGAGCAACTAATGAAAAACTGTTTTTT
clone size: many; V gene: TRBV5-1; J gene: TRBJ1-2; D gene: .; CDR3 protein: CASSFTGAENYGYTF; CDR3 DNA: TGCGCCAGCAGCTTTACGGGGGCAGAGAACTATGGCTACACCTTC
clone size: medium-sized; V gene: TRBV20-1; J gene: TRBJ1-1; D gene: .; CDR3 protein: CSARGEVGDTEAFF; CDR3 DNA: TGCAGTGCTAGAGGAGAGGTGGGGGACACTGAAGCTTTCTTT
clone size: many; V gene: TRBV24-1; J gene: TRBJ2-2; D gene: TRBD1; CDR3 protein: CAVGQVSSGELFF; CDR3 DNA: TGTGCCGTGGGACAGGTTAGCTCCGGGGAGCTGTTTTTT
clone size: many; V gene: TRBV7-9; J gene: TRBJ1-5; D gene: TRBD1; CDR3 protein: CASSLNGQGNQPQHF; CDR3 DNA: TGTGCCAGCAGCCTGAATGGACAGGGAAATCAGCCCCAGCATTTT
clone size: many; V gene: TRBV27; J gene: TRBJ1-2; D gene: .; CDR3 protein: CASSSIWEGDEMVGYTF; CDR3 DNA: TGTGCCAGCAGTTCCATCTGGGAAGGGGATGAGATGGTTGGCTACACCTTC
clone size: many; V gene: TRBV7-9; J gene: TRBJ2-7; D gene: TRBD2; CDR3 protein: CASSLGGLAGWSYEQYF; CDR3 DNA: TGTGCCAGCAGCTTAGGAGGACTAGCGGGGTGGTCCTACGAGCAGTACTTC
clone size: .; V gene: TRBV5-5; J gene: TRBJ2-1; D gene: .; CDR3 protein: CASSSGTVNGYNEQFF; CDR3 DNA: TGTGCCAGCAGCAGCGGGACAGTGAACGGCTACAATGAGCAGTTCTTC
clone size: many; V gene: TRBV12-3/TRBV12-4; J gene: TRBJ1-3; D gene: TRBD1; CDR3 protein: CASSHDRVGTGNTIYF; CDR3 DNA: TGTGCCAGCAGCCACGACAGGGTGGGAACTGGAAACACCATATATTTT
clone size: many; V gene: TRBV16; J gene: TRBJ2-7; D gene: .; CDR3 protein: CASSINLGWNYEQYF; CDR3 DNA: TGTGCCAGCAGCATCAACCTGGGATGGAACTACGAGCAGTACTTC
clone size: many; V gene: TRBV7-2; J gene: TRBJ1-5; D gene: .; CDR3 protein: CASSLGGGNQPQHF; CDR3 DNA: TGTGCCAGCAGCCTCGGGGGAGGGAATCAGCCCCAGCATTTT
clone size: many; V gene: TRBV5-6; J gene: TRBJ2-5; D gene: TRBD1; CDR3 protein: CASSLGQGVETQYF; CDR3 DNA: TGTGCCAGCAGCTTGGGACAGGGCGTAGAGACCCAGTACTTC
clone size: many; V gene: TRBV11-2; J gene: TRBJ2-5; D gene: .; CDR3 protein: CASSLGFGGSEETQYF; CDR3 DNA: TGTGCCAGCAGCTTAGGGTTCGGGGGTTCGGAGGAGACCCAGTACTTC
clone size: many; V gene: TRBV4-3; J gene: TRBJ2-7; D gene: TRBD1; CDR3 protein: CASSQVGDSSYEQYF; CDR3 DNA: TGCGCCAGCAGCCAAGTTGGGGACAGCTCCTACGAGCAGTACTTC
clone size: many; V gene: TRBV5-4; J gene: TRBJ2-5; D gene: .; CDR3 protein: CASSLQGGETQYF; CDR3 DNA: TGTGCCAGCAGCCTTCAAGGGGGGGAGACCCAGTACTTC
clone size: many; V gene: TRBV10-3; J gene: TRBJ2-1; D gene: .; CDR3 protein: CAISEPGSNNEQFF; CDR3 DNA: TGTGCCATCAGTGAACCCGGGAGCAACAATGAGCAGTTCTTC
clone size: many; V gene: TRBV19; J gene: TRBJ2-5; D gene: .; CDR3 protein: CASSETGTSGETQYF; CDR3 DNA: TGTGCCAGTAGTGAAACCGGGACATCGGGAGAGACCCAGTACTTC
clone size: many; V gene: TRBV6-1; J gene: TRBJ1-5; D gene: TRBD1; CDR3 protein: CASSEIPGQAPSF; CDR3 DNA: TGTGCCAGCAGTGAAATCCCGGGACAGGCCCCGTCCTTT
clone size: many; V gene: TRBV7-8; J gene: TRBJ1-5; D gene: .; CDR3 protein: CASSAINRDLWGNQPQHF; CDR3 DNA: TGTGCCAGCAGCGCAATAAACAGGGATTTATGGGGCAATCAGCCCCAGCATTTT
clone size: many; V gene: TRBV5-1; J gene: TRBJ2-5; D gene: TRBD2; CDR3 protein: CASSLGASGPLETQYF; CDR3 DNA: TGCGCCAGCAGCTTGGGGGCTAGCGGGCCCTTGGAGACCCAGTACTTC
clone size: many; V gene: TRBV7-9; J gene: TRBJ1-1; D gene: .; CDR3 protein: CASSLKTEAFF; CDR3 DNA: TGTGCCAGCAGCTTAAAAACTGAAGCTTTCTTT
clone size: many; V gene: TRBV4-2; J gene: TRBJ2-3; D gene: .; CDR3 protein: CASSPQGADTQYF; CDR3 DNA: TGTGCCAGCAGCCCGCAGGGAGCAGATACGCAGTATTTT
clone size: many; V gene: TRBV5-1; J gene: TRBJ2-1; D gene: .; CDR3 protein: CASSLTGYTSYNEQFF; CDR3 DNA: TGCGCCAGCAGCTTGACAGGATATACTTCCTACAATGAGCAGTTCTTC
clone size: .; V gene: TRBV14; J gene: TRBJ1-1; D gene: TRBD1; CDR3 protein: CASSRLGTANTEAFF; CDR3 DNA: TGTGCCAGCAGCCGACTCGGGACAGCGAACACTGAAGCTTTCTTT
clone size: medium-sized; V gene: TRBV6-5; J gene: TRBJ2-2; D gene: .; CDR3 protein: CASRKPGNTGELFF; CDR3 DNA: TGTGCCAGCAGAAAACCAGGGAACACCGGGGAGCTGTTTTTT
clone size: many; V gene: TRBV6-5; J gene: TRBJ2-7; D gene: .; CDR3 protein: CASSGVGAYEQYF; CDR3 DNA: TGTGCCAGCAGTGGGGTCGGGGCCTACGAGCAGTACTTC
clone size: many; V gene: TRBV2; J gene: TRBJ1-1; D gene: .; CDR3 protein: CASSEAESSEAFF; CDR3 DNA: TGTGCCAGCAGTGAAGCGGAGAGCTCTGAAGCTTTCTTT
clone size: many; V gene: TRBV4-2; J gene: TRBJ2-7; D gene: TRBD2; CDR3 protein: CASSQDLGSGGPPYEQYF; CDR3 DNA: TGTGCCAGCAGCCAAGATCTGGGGAGCGGGGGACCTCCCTACGAGCAGTACTTC